A single T cell receptor (beta chain) is shown here with its context. PCR employed 60 Vbeta and 13 Jbeta primers. Assay used: immunoSEQ multiplex PCR; TCRdb lists only in-frame clones, some missing. The table shows fewer than 50,000 clones, with around three fifths occurring only once. The germline V gene encodes CDR1 SGHTA and CDR2 FQGNSA. J lost 5 bases, V lost 1 base, and 7 bases had no gene match. This CDR3 is 16 amino acids long. Participants comprised healthy donors of bone marrow. These data originate in a study of cytomegalovirus exposure and HLA in healthy donors. The chain is built from TRBV7-2 and TRBJ1-2, with 10 bases aligning to TRBD1. Sequencing input: PBMCs. This clonotype originated in a man aged 45-60 years in good health and CMV-seropositive. CDR3 region: CASSLVGQGGSYGYTF. For the CDR3, the DNA is TGTGCCAGCAGCTTAGTCGGACAGGGGGGTAGTTATGGCTACACCTTC.